This TCR beta chain was documented in a study of T cell changes during pregnancy in multiple sclerosis. Here immunoSEQ multiplex PCR was the method, and the copy in TCRdb shows in-frame clones only, minus some. The sample records about 13,000 clones, roughly 88% being singletons. Germline CDR1 and CDR2: MGHRA and YSYEKL. V was clipped by 1 base and J by 3 bases; unmatched bases: 4. The length of the CDR3 is 15 residues. This clonotype was obtained from a female donor in good health, enrolled as a control in a pregnancy study. Specimen: CD8+ T cells from peripheral blood mononuclear cells, collected after pregnancy. The rearrangement joins TRBV4-1 to TRBJ2-5; 8 bases line up with TRBD2. The CDR3 DNA sequence: TGCGCCAGCAGCCAAGGGCCGGGGGGGAAAGAGACCCAGTACTTC. Residues: CASSQGPGGKETQYF.